This T cell receptor beta chain was observed in a study of early T cells in non-severe SARS-CoV-2 infection. Overall study: Chains were not paired, and sequencing was done on bulk RNA from unsorted whole blood.

The V segment lost 5 bases and the J segment 3 bases; nucleotides outside the gene matches: 6. The CDR3 consists of 15 residues. In germline, CDR1 is SEHNR, CDR2 FQNEAQ (reference sequence). Study conclusions and caveats: VDJdb-based annotation leaned toward anti-spike CD8 responses and missed private and CD4 specificities.

As for this clonotype: No antigen is known for it.

Molecules of cDNA were individually given unique molecular identifiers that were attached to them. TCRdb reanalysed the 5' RACE reads using MiXCR and keeps one entry per CDR3 protein. There are 70,000 to 85,000 distinct CDR3 sequences in the sample; 12% occur only once, and approximately 4% lies in the top ten. This chain connects TRBV7-9 to TRBJ2-2, with 7 bases lining up with TRBD1. The receptor was derived from an adult who was a healthcare worker with PCR-confirmed SARS-CoV-2 infection or an uninfected control (not recorded which). The sequenced sample was whole blood. The DNA for the CDR3 is TGTGCCAGCAGCCCACCGACAGGGTACACCGGGGAGCTGTTTTTT. Protein product: CASSPPTGYTGELFF.